A single T cell receptor beta chain is shown here with its context. Antigen unknown. The data stem from a study of blood T cells in healthy people across ages. Study-wide points: Since the PBMCs were unsorted, naive and antigen-experienced cells could not be conclusively compared.

Trimming left V 2 bases short and J 1 base short, with 9 bases between. Germline V gene data show CDR1 as MNHEY and CDR2 as SMNVEV (reference sequence). CDR3 length equals 14 residues. PCR was performed a second time for 7 to 11 cycles using a sample-barcoded 5' primer and a J-beta primer mix. TCRdb re-called the 5' RACE reads with MiXCR, one entry per CDR3 protein. The sample yields about 1,400,000 distinct CDR3 sequences, 40% to 50% seen once. Sequencing was performed on blood. The sequence was collected from a young woman in good health. The chain recombines TRBV27 with TRBJ2-7, with unresolved D. CDR3 DNA sequence: TGTGCCAGCAGTTTAAAAGGCCTGTCCTACGAGCAGTACTTC. Translating gives CASSLKGLSYEQYF.